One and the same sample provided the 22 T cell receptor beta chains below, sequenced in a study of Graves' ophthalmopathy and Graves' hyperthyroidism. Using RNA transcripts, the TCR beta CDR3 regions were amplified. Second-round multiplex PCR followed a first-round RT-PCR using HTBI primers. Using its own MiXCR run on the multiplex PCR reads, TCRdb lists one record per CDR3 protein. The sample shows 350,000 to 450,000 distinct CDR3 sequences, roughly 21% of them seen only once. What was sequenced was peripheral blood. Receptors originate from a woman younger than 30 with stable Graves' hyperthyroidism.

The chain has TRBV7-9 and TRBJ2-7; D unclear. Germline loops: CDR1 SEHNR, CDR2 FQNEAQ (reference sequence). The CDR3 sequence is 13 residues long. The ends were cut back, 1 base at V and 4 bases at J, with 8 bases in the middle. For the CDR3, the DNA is TGTGCCAGCAGCTTAGACCCTATGTACGAGCAGTACTTC. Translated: CASSLDPMYEQYF.

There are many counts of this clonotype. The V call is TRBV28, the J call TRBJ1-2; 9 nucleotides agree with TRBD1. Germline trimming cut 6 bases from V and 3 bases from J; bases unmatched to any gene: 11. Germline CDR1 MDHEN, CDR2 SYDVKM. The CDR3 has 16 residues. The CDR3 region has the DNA TGTGCCAGCAGCCCCTCTTCGGGACAGGGACACTATGGCTACACCTTC. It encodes CASSPSSGQGHYGYTF.

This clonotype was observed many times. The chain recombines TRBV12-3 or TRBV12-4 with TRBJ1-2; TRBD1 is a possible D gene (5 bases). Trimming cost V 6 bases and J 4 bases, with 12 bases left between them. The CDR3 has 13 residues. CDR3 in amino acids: CASSRQNLYGYTF. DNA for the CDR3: TGTGCCAGCAGCCGACAGAACCTCTATGGCTACACCTTC.

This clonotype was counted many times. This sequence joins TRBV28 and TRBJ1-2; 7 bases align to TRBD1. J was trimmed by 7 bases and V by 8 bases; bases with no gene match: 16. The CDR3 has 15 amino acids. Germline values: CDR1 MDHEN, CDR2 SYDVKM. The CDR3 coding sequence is TGTGCCAGCCGGGGACAGACATTATCATCGGGTGGCTACACCTTC. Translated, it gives CASRGQTLSSGGYTF.

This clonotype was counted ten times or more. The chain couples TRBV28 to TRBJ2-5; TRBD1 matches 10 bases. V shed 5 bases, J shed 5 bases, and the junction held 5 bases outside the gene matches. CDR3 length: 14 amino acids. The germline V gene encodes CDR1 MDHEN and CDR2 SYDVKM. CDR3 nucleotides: TGTGCCAGCAGTGCCGGGACAGGGGACGAGACCCAGTACTTC. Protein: CASSAGTGDETQYF.

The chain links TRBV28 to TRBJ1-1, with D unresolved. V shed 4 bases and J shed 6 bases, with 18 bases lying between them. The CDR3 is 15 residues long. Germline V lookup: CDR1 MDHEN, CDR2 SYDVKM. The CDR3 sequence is CASSYPTEVVAEAFF. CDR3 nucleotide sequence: TGTGCCAGCAGTTACCCGACGGAGGTTGTCGCTGAAGCTTTCTTT.

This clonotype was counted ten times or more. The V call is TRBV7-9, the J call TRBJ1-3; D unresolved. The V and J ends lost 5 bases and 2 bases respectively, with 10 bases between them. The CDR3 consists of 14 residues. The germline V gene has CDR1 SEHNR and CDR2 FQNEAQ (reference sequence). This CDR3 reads CASSQFRAGNTIYF. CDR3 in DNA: TGTGCCAGCAGCCAATTTAGGGCTGGAAACACCATATATTTT.

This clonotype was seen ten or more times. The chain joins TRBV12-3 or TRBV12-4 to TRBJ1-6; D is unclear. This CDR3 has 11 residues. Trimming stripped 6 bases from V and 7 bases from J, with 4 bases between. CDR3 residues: CASRSNSPLHF. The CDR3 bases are TGTGCCAGCAGATCGAATTCACCCCTCCACTTT.

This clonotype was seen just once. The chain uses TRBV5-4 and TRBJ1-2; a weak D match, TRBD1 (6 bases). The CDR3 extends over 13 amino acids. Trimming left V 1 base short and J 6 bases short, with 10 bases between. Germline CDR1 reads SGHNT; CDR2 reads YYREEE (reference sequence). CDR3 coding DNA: TGTGCCAGCAGCTTGACCGGACAGCATGGCTACACCTTC. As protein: CASSLTGQHGYTF.

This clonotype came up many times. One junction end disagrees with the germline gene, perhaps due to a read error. The CDR3 protein is CAISETSGRFGAKNIKYF. The CDR3 DNA reads TGTGCCATCAGTGAGACTAGCGGGAGATTTGGCGCCAAAAACATTAAGTACTTC. The V and J genes are TRBV10-3 and TRBJ2-4, with 11 bases aligning to TRBD2. CDR1 is ENHRY, CDR2 SYGVKD, per germline. The CDR3 consists of 18 residues.

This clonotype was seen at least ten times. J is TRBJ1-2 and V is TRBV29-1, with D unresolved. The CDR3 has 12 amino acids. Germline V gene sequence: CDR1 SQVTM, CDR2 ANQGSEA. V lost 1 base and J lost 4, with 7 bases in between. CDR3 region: CSVEGGGYGYTF. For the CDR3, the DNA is TGCAGCGTTGAAGGGGGAGGCTATGGCTACACCTTC.

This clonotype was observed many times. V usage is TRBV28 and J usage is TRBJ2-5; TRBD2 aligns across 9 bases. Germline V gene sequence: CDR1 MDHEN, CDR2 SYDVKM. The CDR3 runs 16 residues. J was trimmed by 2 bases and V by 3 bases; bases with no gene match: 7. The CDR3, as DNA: TGTGCCAGCAGTTTTTGGTTGCGGGGGGGACAAGAGACCCAGTACTTC. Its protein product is CASSFWLRGGQETQYF.

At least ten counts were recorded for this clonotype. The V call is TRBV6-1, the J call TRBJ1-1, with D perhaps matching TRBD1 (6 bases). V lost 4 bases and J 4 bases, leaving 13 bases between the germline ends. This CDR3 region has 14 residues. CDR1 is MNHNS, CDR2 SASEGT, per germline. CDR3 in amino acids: CASSGLTGLTEAFF. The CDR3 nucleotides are TGTGCCAGCAGTGGCTTGACAGGACTCACTGAAGCTTTCTTT.

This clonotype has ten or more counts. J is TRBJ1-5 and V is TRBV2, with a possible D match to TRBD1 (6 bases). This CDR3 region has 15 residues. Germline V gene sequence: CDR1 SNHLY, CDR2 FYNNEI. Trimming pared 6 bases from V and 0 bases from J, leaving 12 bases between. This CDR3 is CASRGTLNSNQPQHF. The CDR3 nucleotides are TGTGCCAGCAGGGGGACACTCAATAGCAATCAGCCCCAGCATTTT.

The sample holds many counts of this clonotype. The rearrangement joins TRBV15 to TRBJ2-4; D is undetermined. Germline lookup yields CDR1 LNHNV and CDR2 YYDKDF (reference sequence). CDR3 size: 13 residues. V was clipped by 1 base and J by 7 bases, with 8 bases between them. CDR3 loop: CATSRARSNIQYF. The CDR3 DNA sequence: TGTGCCACCAGCAGAGCACGTTCGAACATTCAGTACTTC.

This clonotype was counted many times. DNA for the CDR3: TGTGCCAGCAGTTTTGGGACAGGGGGCTTAAAGCAGTACTTC. Encoded protein: CASSFGTGGLKQYF. The gene calls are TRBV6-5 and TRBJ2-7; TRBD1 matches at 12 bases. This CDR3 region has 14 residues. Germline loops: CDR1 MNHEY, CDR2 SVGAGI. With V trimmed by 4 bases and J by 8 bases, 6 bases remained unmatched.

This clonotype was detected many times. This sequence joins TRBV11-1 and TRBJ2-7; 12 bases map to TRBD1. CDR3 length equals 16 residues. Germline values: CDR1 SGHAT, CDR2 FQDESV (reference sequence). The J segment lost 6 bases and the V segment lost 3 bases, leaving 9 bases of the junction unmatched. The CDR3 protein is CASSLNPGTGGSEQYF. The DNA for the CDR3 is TGTGCCAGCAGCTTGAACCCCGGGACAGGGGGCTCCGAGCAGTACTTC.

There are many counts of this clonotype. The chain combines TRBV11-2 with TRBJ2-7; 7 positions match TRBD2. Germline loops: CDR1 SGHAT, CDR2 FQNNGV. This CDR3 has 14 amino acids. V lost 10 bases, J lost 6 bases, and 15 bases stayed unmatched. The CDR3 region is CATPTSVLTVEQYF. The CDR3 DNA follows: TGTGCCACCCCTACTAGCGTGCTTACGGTCGAGCAGTACTTC.

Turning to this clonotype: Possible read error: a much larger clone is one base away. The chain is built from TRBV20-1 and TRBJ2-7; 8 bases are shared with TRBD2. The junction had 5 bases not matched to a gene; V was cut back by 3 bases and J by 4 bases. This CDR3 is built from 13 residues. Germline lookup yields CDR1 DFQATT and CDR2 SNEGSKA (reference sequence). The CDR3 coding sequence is TGCAGTGCTAGGAGACTAGCGCGGTACGAGCAGTACGTC. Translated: CSARRLARYEQYV.

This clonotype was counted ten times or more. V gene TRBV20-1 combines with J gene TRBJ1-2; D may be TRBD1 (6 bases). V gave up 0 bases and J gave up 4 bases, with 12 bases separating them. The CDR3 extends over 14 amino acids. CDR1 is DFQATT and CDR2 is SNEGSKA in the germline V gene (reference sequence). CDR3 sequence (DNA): TGCAGTGCTAGAGATCTTACAGGGCTCTATGGCTACACCTTC. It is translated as CSARDLTGLYGYTF.

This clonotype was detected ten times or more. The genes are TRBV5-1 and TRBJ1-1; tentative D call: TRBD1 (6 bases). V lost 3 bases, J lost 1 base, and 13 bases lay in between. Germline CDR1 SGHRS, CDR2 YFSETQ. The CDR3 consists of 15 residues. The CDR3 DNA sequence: TGCGCCAGCAGCTGGGAGCGGGGGCAGAACACTGAAGCTTTCTTT. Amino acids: CASSWERGQNTEAFF.

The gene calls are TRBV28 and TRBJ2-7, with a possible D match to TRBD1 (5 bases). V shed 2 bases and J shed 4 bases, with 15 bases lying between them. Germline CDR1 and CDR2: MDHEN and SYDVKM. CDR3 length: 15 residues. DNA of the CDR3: TGTGCCAGCAGTTTAAACATTGACAGAGTATACGAGCAGTACTTC. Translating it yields CASSLNIDRVYEQYF.